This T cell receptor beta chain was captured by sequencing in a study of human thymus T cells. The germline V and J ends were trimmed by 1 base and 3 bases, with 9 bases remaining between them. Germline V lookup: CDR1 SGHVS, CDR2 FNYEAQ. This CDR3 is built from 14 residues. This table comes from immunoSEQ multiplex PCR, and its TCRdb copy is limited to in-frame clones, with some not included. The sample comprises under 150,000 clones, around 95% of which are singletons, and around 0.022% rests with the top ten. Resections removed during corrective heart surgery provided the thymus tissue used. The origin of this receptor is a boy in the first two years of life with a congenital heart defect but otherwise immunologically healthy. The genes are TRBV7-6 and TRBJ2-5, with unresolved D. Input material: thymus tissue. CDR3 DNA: TGTGCCAGCAGCTTAGATGGAGTGGAAGAGACCCAGTACTTC. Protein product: CASSLDGVEETQYF.